The 8 T cell receptor beta chains below were found in one sample sequenced in a study of T cell responses to AZD1222 COVID-19 vaccine. Assay: immunoSEQ multiplex PCR; the TCRdb copy retains only in-frame clones and omits some. The data contain over 85,000 clones, about 90% of them singletons. This sample comprised peripheral blood, obtained 28 days after the second AZD1222 dose. Source of these receptors: an adult who received the AZD1222 COVID-19 vaccine.

This chain connects TRBV5-1 to TRBJ2-5; a possible D gene is TRBD2 (6 bases). This CDR3 is 16 amino acids long. Germline V gene sequence: CDR1 SGHRS, CDR2 YFSETQ. Trimming shortened V by 6 bases and J by 2 bases, and 20 bases separated the two germline ends. This CDR3 is CASTRGSSVEQETQYF. CDR3 nucleotide sequence: TGCGCCAGCACCCGGGGATCTAGCGTAGAACAAGAGACCCAGTACTTC. Full variable domain (outside the CDR3, taken from reference TRBV5-1 and TRBJ2-5): KAGVTQTPRYLIKTRGQQVTLSCSPISGHRSVSWYQQTPGQGLQFLFEYFSETQRNKGNFPGRFSGRQFSNSRSEMNVSTLELGDSALYLCASTRGSSVEQETQYFGPGTRLLVL.

J is TRBJ1-5 and V is TRBV7-9; D might be TRBD1 (6 bases). CDR3 length equals 12 residues. The V and J ends lost 8 bases and 4 bases respectively, with 9 bases between them. Germline loops: CDR1 SEHNR, CDR2 FQNEAQ (reference sequence). The CDR3 DNA reads TGTGCCAGCTCTACAGGGAATCAGCCCCAGCATTTT. Residues: CASSTGNQPQHF.

The V gene is TRBV27, the J gene TRBJ2-1, with D perhaps TRBD1 or TRBD2 (6 bases each). The CDR3 is made up of 16 amino acids. Germline CDR1 reads MNHEY; CDR2 reads SMNVEV (reference sequence). Trimming left V 0 bases short and J 9 bases short, with 18 bases between. Here the CDR3 reads CASSLSTGAAKGEQFF. CDR3 DNA sequence: TGTGCCAGCAGTTTATCGACGGGGGCCGCCAAGGGTGAGCAGTTCTTC.

The chain carries TRBV3-1 (or the pseudogene TRBV3-2) and TRBJ1-4; D is unresolved. This CDR3 is built from 15 residues. The V and J ends lost 4 bases and 2 bases respectively, with 11 bases between them. Germline CDR1 and CDR2: LGHDT and YNNKEL (reference sequence). The CDR3: CASSRAVSTNEKLFF. DNA for the CDR3: TGTGCCAGCAGCCGAGCAGTATCCACTAATGAAAAACTGTTTTTT.

The CDR3 DNA reads TGTGCCAGCAGTGAGCTAGCGCGGGCTGAGCAGTTCTTC. Translation gives CASSELARAEQFF. V gene TRBV25-1 combines with J gene TRBJ2-1, with D perhaps matching TRBD2 (6 bases). The CDR3 spans 13 residues. The germline gives CDR1 MGHDK, CDR2 SYGVNS. Trimming took off 3 bases at V and 9 bases at J, with 12 bases between the two ends.

This clone is a singleton in its sample. The rearrangement links TRBV20-1 to TRBJ1-2; D is unclear. CDR1 is DFQATT and CDR2 is SNEGSKA in the germline V gene (reference sequence). The germline V and J ends were trimmed by 1 base and 4 bases, with 4 bases remaining between them. The CDR3 spans 11 residues. CDR3: CSARGSYGYTF. CDR3 sequence (DNA): TGCAGTGCTAGAGGATCCTATGGCTACACCTTC.

The J gene is TRBJ1-2, the V gene TRBV18; D gene unclear. The CDR3 totals 14 residues. V was shortened by 3 bases and J by 8 bases, with 16 bases between the two germline ends. Germline values: CDR1 KGHSH, CDR2 LQKENI. In DNA, the CDR3 is TGTGCCAGCTCACCCCTATCAGAGGAATTCGGCTACACCTTC. This encodes CASSPLSEEFGYTF.

The chain combines TRBV6-5 with TRBJ1-1; weak D call: TRBD1 (5 bases). The CDR3 totals 14 residues. Deletions cut 0 bases from V and 4 bases from J, with 9 bases between. CDR1 and CDR2 from the germline V gene are MNHEY and SVGAGI. The CDR3 DNA reads as TGTGCCAGCAGTTACTCGAAAGGGGTCACTGAAGCTTTCTTT. Translating it yields CASSYSKGVTEAFF.